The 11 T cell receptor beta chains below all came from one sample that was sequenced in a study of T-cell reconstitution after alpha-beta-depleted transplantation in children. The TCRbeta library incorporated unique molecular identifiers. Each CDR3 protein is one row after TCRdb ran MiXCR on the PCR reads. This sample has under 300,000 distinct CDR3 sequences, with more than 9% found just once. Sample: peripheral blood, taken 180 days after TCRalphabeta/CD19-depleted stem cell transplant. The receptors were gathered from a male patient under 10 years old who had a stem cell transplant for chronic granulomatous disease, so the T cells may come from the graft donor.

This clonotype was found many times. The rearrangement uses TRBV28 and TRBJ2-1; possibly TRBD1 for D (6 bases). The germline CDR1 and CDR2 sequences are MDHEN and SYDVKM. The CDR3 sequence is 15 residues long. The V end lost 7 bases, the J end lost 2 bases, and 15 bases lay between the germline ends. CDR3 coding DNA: TGTGCCAGCACTCTAGTGGCAGGGGCCTACAATGAGCAGTTCTTC. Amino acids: CASTLVAGAYNEQFF. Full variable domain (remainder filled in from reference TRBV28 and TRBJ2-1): DVKVTQSSRYLVKRTGEKVFLECVQDMDHENMFWYRQDPGLGLRLIYFSYDVKMKEKGDIPEGYSVSREKKERFSLILESASTNQTSMYLCASTLVAGAYNEQFFGPGTRLTVL.

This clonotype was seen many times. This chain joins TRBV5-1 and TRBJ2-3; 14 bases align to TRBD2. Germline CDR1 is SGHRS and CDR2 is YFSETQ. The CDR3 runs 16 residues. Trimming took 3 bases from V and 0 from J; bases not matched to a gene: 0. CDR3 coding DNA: TGCGCCAGCAGCTGGACTAGCGGGGGGAGCACAGATACGCAGTATTTT. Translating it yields CASSWTSGGSTDTQYF.

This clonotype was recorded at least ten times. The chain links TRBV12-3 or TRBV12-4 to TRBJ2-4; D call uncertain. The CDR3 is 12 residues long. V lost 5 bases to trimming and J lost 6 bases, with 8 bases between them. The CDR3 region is CASSENSNIQYF. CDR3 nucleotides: TGTGCCAGCAGTGAGAATTCAAACATTCAGTACTTC.

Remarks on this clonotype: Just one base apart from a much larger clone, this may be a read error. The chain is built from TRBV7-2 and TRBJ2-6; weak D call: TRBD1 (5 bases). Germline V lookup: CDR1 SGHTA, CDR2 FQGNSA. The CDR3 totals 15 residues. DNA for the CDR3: TGTGCCAGCAGCTTCGGTCACTCTGGGGCCAACGTCCCGACTTTC. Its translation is CASSFGHSGANVPTF.

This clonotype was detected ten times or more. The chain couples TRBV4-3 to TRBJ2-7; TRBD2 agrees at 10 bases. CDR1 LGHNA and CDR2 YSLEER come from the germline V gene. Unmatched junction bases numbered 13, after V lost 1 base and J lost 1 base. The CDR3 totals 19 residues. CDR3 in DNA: TGCGCCAGCAGCCAAGCTCCGAGCGCTAGCGGGGGTATATCCTACGAGCAGTACTTC. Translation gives CASSQAPSASGGISYEQYF.

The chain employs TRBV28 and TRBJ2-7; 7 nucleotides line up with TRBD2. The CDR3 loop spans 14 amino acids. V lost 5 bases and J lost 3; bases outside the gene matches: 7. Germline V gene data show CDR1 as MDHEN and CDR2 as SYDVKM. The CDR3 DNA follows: TGTGCCAGCAGTGGGGGGGTGGGGTTCTACGAGCAGTACTTC. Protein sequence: CASSGGVGFYEQYF.

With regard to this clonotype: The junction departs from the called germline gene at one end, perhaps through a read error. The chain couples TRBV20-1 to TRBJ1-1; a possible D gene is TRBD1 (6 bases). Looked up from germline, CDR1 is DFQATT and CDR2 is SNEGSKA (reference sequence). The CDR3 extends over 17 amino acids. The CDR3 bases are TGCAGCGCTAGTACCAGGGGCGGGCCTCAGTTGGGGACTGAAGCTTTCTTT. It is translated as CSASTRGGPQLGTEAFF.

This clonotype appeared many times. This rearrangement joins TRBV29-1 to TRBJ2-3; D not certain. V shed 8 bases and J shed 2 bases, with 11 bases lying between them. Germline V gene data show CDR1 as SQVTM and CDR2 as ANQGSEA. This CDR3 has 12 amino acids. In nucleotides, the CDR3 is TGCAGCCCAAGACGGGTCACAGATACGCAGTATTTT. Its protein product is CSPRRVTDTQYF.

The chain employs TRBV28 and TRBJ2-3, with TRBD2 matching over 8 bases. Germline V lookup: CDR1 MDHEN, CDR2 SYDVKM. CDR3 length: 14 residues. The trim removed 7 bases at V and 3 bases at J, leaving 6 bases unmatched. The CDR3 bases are TGTGCCAGCAAGATCGGGGGGGTAACAGATACGCAGTATTTT. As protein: CASKIGGVTDTQYF.

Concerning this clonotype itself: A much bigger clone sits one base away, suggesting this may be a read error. CDR3 in DNA: TGTGCCAGCAGCTTAGCCCGTTTAAGTTGGGGCTCCCAGAACCGCCACCAAGAGACCCAGTACTTC. Encoded protein: CASSLARLSWGSQNRHQETQYF. The gene calls are TRBV11-1 and TRBJ2-5, with D possibly being TRBD1 (5 bases). Trimming stripped 0 bases from V and 0 bases from J, with 29 bases between. Germline V lookup: CDR1 SGHAT, CDR2 FQDESV (reference sequence). The CDR3 extends over 22 amino acids.

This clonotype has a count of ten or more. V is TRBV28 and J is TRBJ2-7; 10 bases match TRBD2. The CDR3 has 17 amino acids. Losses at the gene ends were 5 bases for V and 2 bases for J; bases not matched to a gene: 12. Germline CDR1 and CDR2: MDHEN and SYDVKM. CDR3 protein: CASSPSGRLLSTYEQYF. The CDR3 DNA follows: TGTGCCAGCAGTCCTAGCGGGAGACTCTTATCGACCTACGAGCAGTACTTC.